This record looks at one T cell receptor beta chain sequence and its context. Seattle patients were enrolled during active infection and followed longitudinally. The data were obtained in a study of blood T cell repertoires in COVID-19. Study as a whole: In each case, the material was cDNA or gDNA derived from T cells, B-cell-depleted T cells, or PBMCs.

As handled by the study authors: By means of reference gene primer amplification, nucleated cell counts were estimated. Data came from immunoSEQ multiplex PCR; TCRdb stores just in-frame clones and leaves some out. The DNA was the basis for D and trimming; V, J and clone size are from that table. The data show 150,000 to 200,000 clones, approximately 81% seen once. Material for sequencing was peripheral blood. The receptor comes from a woman in her 70s with COVID-19, enrolled during active disease.

CDR3 sequence: CASSPGTGGPTEAFF. The DNA of the CDR3 is TGCGCCAGCAGCCCCGGGACAGGGGGCCCCACTGAAGCTTTCTTT. The rearrangement links TRBV5-1 to TRBJ1-1, with 12 bases aligning to TRBD1. V lost 4 bases to trimming and J lost 4 bases; unmatched junction nucleotides: 5. The CDR3 consists of 15 residues. Germline V gene data show CDR1 as SGHRS and CDR2 as YFSETQ.